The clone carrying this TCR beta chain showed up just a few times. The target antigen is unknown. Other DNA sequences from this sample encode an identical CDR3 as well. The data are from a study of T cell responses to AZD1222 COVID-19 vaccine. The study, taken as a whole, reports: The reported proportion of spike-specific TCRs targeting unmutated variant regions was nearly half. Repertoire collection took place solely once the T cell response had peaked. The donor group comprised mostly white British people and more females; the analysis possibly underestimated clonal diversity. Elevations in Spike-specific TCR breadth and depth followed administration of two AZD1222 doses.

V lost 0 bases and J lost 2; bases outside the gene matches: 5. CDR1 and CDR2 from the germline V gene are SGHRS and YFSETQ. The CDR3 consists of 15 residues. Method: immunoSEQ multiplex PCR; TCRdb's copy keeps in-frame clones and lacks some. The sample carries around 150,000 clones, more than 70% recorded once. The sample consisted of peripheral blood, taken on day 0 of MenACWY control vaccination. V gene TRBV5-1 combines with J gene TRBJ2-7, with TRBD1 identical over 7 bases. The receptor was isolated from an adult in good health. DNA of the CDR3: TGCGCCAGCAGCTTGGAACAGGGGCCCACCTACGAGCAGTACTTC. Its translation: CASSLEQGPTYEQYF.